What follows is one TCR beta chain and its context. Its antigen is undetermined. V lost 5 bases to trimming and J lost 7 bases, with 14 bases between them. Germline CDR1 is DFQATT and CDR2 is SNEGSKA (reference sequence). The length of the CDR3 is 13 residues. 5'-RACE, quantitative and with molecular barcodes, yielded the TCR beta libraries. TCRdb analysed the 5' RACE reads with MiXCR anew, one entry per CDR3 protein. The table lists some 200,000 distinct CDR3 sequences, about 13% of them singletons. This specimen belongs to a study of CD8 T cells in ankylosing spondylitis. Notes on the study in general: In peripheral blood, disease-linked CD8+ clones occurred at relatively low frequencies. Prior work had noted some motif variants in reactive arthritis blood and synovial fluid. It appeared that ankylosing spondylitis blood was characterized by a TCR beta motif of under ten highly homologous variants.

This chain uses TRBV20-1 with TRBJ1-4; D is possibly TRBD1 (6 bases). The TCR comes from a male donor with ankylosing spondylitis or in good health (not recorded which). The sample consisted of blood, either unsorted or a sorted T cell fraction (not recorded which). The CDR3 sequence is CSALTGEVEKLFF. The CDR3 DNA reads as TGCAGTGCTTTGACAGGAGAAGTTGAAAAACTGTTTTTT.